This T cell receptor beta chain was captured in a study of cytotoxic CD8 clonotypes in ibrutinib-treated CLL. The CDR3 extends over 13 amino acids. V was trimmed by 6 bases and J by 1 base, leaving 7 bases between them. Germline-derived CDR1 and CDR2 are MNHEY and SVGAGI. Libraries were prepared by immunoSEQ multiplex PCR; TCRdb keeps only in-frame clonotypes and omits some of them. The table lists about 140,000 clones, 70% to 90% of them singletons, with roughly 7.2% in the top ten. The clonotype was recovered from a human donor with chronic lymphocytic leukemia. The J gene is TRBJ1-5, the V gene TRBV6-5, with D tentatively TRBD1 (5 bases). Sample: PBMCs, taken after 36 months of ibrutinib treatment. DNA of the CDR3: TGTGCCAGCAGGTACAGGAGCAATCAGCCCCAGCATTTT. Protein sequence: CASRYRSNQPQHF.